This TCR beta chain derives from a study of cytomegalovirus exposure and HLA in healthy donors. Background on the study: HLA-typed donors were the source of 83 million or so unique TCRs held in an early data release. Study conclusions and caveats: It was only CMV serostatus that was available as immune exposure information. The authors considered a cluster of highly shared sequence variants likely to be a sequencing artifact.

With 60 Vbeta and 13 Jbeta primers, the PCR was carried out. Only in-frame clones appear in the TCRdb table, and some are missing; sequencing was by immunoSEQ multiplex PCR. The sample data list around 78,000 clones. As concerns this clone: The target antigen is unknown.

V trimming: 6 bases; J trimming: 3 bases; junction bases outside the gene matches: 10. This CDR3 region has 16 residues. CDR1 and CDR2 from the germline V gene are PRHDT and FYEKMQ (reference sequence). The sequenced sample consisted of PBMCs. The rearrangement links TRBV13 to TRBJ1-1; 10 nucleotides match TRBD1. This receptor was obtained from a man between 18 and 29 years old in good health and CMV-seropositive. The CDR3: CASSSNLGQGDTEAFF. In nucleotides, the CDR3 is TGTGCCAGCAGTTCGAATTTAGGACAGGGGGACACTGAAGCTTTCTTT. The entire variable domain, with the rest obtained from reference TRBV13 and TRBJ1-1, is as follows: AAGVIQSPRHLIKEKRETATLKCYPIPRHDTVYWYQQGPGQDPQFLISFYEKMQSDKGSIPDRFSAQQFSDYHSELNMSSLELGDSALYFCASSSNLGQGDTEAFFGQGTRLTVV.